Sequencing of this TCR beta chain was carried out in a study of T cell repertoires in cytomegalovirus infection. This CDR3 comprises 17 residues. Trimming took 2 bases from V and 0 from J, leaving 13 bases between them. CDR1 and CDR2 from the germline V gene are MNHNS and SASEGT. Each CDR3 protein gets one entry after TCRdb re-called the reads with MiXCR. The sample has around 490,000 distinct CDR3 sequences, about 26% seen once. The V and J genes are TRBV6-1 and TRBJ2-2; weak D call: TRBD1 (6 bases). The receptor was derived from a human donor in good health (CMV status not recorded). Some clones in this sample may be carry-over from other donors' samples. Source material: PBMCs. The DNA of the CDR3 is TGTGCCAGCAGTGAATTTGCAGGGGCGACGAACACCGGGGAGCTGTTTTTT. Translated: CASSEFAGATNTGELFF.